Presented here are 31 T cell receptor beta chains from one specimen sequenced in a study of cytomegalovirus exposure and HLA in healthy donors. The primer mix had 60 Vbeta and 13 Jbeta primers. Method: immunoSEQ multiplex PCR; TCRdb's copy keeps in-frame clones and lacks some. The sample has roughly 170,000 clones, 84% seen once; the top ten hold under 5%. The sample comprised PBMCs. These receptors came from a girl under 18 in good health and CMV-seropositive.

The CDR3 spells CASSYSSQAVTEAFF. The CDR3 nucleotides are TGTGCCAGCAGTTACTCATCCCAGGCAGTCACTGAAGCTTTCTTT. The rearrangement uses TRBV6-6 and TRBJ1-1; no reliable D call. V was pared by 0 bases and J by 4 bases, with 12 bases between. CDR1 is MNHNY and CDR2 is SVGAGI in the germline V gene (reference sequence). This CDR3 is 15 amino acids long.

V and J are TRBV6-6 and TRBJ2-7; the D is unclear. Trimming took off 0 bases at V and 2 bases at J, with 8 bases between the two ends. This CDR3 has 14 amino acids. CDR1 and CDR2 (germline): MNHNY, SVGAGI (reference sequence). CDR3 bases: TGTGCCAGCAGTTACTCGGGCAGTACCTACGAGCAGTACTTC. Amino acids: CASSYSGSTYEQYF.

Here the CDR3 reads CASSIGGPARIRNEQFF. The CDR3 DNA follows: TGTGCCAGTAGTATAGGCGGGCCCGCCAGGATCCGCAATGAGCAGTTCTTC. The V and J genes are TRBV19 and TRBJ2-1; D is perhaps TRBD2 (5 bases). CDR1 and CDR2 from the germline V gene are LNHDA and SQIVND (reference sequence). The CDR3 extends over 17 amino acids. The germline V and J ends were trimmed by 1 base and 6 bases, with 19 bases remaining between them.

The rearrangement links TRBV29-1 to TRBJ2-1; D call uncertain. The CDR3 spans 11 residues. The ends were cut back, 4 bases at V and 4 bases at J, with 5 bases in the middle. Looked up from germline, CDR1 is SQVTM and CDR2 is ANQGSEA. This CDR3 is CSVGTYNEQFF. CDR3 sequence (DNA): TGCAGCGTTGGCACTTACAATGAGCAGTTCTTC.

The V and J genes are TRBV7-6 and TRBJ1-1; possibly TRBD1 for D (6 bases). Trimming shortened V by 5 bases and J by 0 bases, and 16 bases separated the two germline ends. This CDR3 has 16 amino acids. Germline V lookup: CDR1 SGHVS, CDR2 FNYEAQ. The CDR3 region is CASSRGASGLNTEAFF. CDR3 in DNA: TGTGCCAGCAGCCGGGGGGCGAGCGGATTGAACACTGAAGCTTTCTTT. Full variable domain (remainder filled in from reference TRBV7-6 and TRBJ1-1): GAGVSQSPRYKVTKRGQDVALRCDPISGHVSLYWYRQALGQGPEFLTYFNYEAQQDKSGLPNDRFSAERPEGSISTLTIQRTEQRDSAMYRCASSRGASGLNTEAFFGQGTRLTVV.

The CDR3 spells CASSLGGATDTQYF. The DNA for the CDR3 is TGTGCCAGCAGCTTAGGCGGGGCCACAGATACGCAGTATTTT. The V gene is TRBV7-3, the J gene TRBJ2-3, with a possible D match to TRBD2 (6 bases). V lost 2 bases, J lost 2 bases, and 8 bases lay in between. There are 14 residues in the CDR3. The germline V gene encodes CDR1 SGHTA and CDR2 FQGTGA.

The CDR3 DNA sequence: TGTGCCTGGAAAGTTACAGGGACCACTGAAGCTTTCTTT. Translating it yields CAWKVTGTTEAFF. The chain is built from TRBV30 and TRBJ1-1; a possible D gene is TRBD1 (6 bases). The CDR3 extends over 13 amino acids. Germline CDR1 and CDR2: GTSNPN and SVGIG (reference sequence). V was cut by 4 bases and J by 4 bases, with 13 bases left in between.

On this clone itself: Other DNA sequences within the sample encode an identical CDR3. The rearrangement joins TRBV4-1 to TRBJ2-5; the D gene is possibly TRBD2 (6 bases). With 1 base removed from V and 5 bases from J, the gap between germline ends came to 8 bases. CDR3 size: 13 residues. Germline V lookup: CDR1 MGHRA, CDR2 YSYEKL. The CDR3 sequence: CASSQVGGETQYF. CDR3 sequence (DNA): TGCGCCAGCAGCCAAGTAGGAGGGGAGACCCAGTACTTC.

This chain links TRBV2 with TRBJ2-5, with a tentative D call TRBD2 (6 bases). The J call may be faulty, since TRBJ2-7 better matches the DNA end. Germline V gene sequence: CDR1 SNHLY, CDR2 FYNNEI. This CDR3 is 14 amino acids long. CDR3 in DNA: TGTGCCAGCAGTGGGAGGGGATTGTCCTACGAGCAGTACTTC. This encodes CASSGRGLSYEQYF.

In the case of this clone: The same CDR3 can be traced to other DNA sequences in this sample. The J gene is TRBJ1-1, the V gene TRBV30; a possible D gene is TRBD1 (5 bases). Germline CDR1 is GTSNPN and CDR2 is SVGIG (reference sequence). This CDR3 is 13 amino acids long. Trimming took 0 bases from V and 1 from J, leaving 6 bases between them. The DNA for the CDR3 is TGTGCCTGGAGTGTGGGGGGGAACACTGAAGCTTTCTTT. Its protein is CAWSVGGNTEAFF.

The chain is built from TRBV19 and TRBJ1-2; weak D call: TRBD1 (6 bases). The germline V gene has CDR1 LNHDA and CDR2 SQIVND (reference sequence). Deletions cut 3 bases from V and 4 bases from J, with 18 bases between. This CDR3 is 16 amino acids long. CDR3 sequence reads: CASSIGRDRPAYGYTF. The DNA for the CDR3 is TGTGCCAGTAGTATCGGCCGAGACAGGCCCGCCTATGGCTACACCTTC.

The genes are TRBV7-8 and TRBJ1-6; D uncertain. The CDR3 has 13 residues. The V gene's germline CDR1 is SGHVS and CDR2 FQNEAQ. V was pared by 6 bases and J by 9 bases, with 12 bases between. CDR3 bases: TGTGCCAGCAGTCCTTTGGTCGGTTCACCCCTCCACTTT. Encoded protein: CASSPLVGSPLHF.

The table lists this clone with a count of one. CDR3 in DNA: TGTGCCAGCAGCTTGTTATACCGGGACAGAACATCTAACTATGGCTACACCTTC. Amino acid sequence: CASSLLYRDRTSNYGYTF. The chain joins TRBV5-5 to TRBJ1-2; the match to TRBD1 covers 7 bases. Unmatched junction bases numbered 12, after V lost 1 base and J lost 0 bases. Germline assignment: CDR1 SGHKS and CDR2 YYEKEE (reference sequence). The CDR3 has 18 amino acids.

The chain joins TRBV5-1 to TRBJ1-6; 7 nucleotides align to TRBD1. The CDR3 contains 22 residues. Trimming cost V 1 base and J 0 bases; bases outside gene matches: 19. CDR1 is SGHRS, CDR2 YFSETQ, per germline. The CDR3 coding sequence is TGCGCCAGCAGCTTGCGGTCGTCTATGGGACAGTCGAGAAGCTCCTATAATTCACCCCTCCACTTT. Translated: CASSLRSSMGQSRSSYNSPLHF. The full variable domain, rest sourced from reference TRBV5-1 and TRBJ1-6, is KAGVTQTPRYLIKTRGQQVTLSCSPISGHRSVSWYQQTPGQGLQFLFEYFSETQRNKGNFPGRFSGRQFSNSRSEMNVSTLELGDSALYLCASSLRSSMGQSRSSYNSPLHFGNGTRLTVT.

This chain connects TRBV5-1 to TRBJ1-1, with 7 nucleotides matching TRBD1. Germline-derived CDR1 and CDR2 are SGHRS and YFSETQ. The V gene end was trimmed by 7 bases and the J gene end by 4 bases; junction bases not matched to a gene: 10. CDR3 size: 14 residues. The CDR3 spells CASGTGAGSTEAFF. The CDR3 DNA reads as TGCGCCAGCGGAACAGGGGCGGGGAGCACTGAAGCTTTCTTT. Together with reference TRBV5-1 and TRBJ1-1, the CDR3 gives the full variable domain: KAGVTQTPRYLIKTRGQQVTLSCSPISGHRSVSWYQQTPGQGLQFLFEYFSETQRNKGNFPGRFSGRQFSNSRSEMNVSTLELGDSALYLCASGTGAGSTEAFFGQGTRLTVV.

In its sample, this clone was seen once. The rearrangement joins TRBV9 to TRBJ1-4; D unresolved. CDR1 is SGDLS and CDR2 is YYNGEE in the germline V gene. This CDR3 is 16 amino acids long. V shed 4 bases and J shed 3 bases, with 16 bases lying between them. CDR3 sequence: CASSPYGGPANEKLFF. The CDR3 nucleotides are TGTGCCAGCAGCCCGTATGGAGGGCCGGCTAATGAAAAACTGTTTTTT.

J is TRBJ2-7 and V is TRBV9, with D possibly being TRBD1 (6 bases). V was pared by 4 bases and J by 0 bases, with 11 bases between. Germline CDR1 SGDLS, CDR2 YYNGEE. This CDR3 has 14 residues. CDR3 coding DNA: TGTGCCAGCAGCCCCGGACAGAGCTCCTACGAGCAGTACTTC. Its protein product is CASSPGQSSYEQYF.

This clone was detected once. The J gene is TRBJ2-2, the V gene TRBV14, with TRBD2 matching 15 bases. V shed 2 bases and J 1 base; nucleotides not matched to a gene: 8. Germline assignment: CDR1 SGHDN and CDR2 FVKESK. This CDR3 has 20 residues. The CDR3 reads CASSQPPGLAGGKNTGELFF. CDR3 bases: TGTGCCAGCAGCCAACCTCCGGGACTAGCGGGGGGCAAGAACACCGGGGAGCTGTTTTTT.

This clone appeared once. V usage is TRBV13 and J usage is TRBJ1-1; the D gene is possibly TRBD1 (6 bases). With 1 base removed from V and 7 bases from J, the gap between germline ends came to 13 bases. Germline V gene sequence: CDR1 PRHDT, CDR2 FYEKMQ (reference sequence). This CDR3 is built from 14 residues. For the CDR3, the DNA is TGTGCCAGCAGCTTAGATCCAGGGGCGGATGAAGCTTTCTTT. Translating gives CASSLDPGADEAFF.

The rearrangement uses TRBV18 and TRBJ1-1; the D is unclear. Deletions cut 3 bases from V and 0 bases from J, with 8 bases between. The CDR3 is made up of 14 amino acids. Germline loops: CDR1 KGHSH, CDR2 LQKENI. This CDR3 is CASSPRGLNTEAFF. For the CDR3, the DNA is TGTGCCAGCTCACCTCGAGGGTTGAACACTGAAGCTTTCTTT.

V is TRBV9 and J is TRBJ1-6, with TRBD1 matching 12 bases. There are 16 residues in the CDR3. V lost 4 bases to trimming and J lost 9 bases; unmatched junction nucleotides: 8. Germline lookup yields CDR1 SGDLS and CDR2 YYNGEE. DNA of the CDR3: TGTGCCAGCAGCCTGGGGACAGGGGGCGCGGGTTCACCCCTCCACTTT. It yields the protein CASSLGTGGAGSPLHF.

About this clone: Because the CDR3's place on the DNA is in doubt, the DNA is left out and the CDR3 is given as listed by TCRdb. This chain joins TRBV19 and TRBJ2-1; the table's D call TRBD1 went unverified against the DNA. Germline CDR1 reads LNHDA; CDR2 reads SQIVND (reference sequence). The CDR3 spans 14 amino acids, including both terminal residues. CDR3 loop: CASTSGQGYNEQFF.

CDR3 in amino acids: CASRGDGNTEAFF. The CDR3 DNA follows: TGTGCCAGCAGAGGAGACGGGAACACTGAAGCTTTCTTT. The chain is built from TRBV2 and TRBJ1-1; D not resolved. CDR3 size: 13 residues. Germline lookup yields CDR1 SNHLY and CDR2 FYNNEI. The V end was cut by 6 bases, the J end by 1 base, with 9 bases between.

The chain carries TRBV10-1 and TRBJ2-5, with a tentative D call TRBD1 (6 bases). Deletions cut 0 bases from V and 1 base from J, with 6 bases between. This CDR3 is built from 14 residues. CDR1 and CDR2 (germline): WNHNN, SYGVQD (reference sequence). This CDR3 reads CASSESDSQETQYF. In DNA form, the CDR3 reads TGCGCCAGCAGTGAGTCGGACAGCCAAGAGACCCAGTACTTC.

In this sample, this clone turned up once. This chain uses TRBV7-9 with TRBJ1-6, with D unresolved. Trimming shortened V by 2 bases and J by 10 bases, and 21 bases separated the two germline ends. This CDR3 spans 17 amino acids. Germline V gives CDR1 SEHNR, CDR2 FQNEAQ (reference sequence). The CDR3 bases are TGTGCCAGCAGCTTATACCGCGGAACGATTGATGGGTCACCCCTCCACTTT. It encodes CASSLYRGTIDGSPLHF.

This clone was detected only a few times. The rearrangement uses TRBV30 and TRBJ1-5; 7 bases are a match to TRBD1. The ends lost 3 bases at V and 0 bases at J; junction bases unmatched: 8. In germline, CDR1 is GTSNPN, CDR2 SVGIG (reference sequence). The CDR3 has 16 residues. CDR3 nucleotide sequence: TGTGCCTGGAGCCCCCAGACAGGGCTTAGCAATCAGCCCCAGCATTTT. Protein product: CAWSPQTGLSNQPQHF.

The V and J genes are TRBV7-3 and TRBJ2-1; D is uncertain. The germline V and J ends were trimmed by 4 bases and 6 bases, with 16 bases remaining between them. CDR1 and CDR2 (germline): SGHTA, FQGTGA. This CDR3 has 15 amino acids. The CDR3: CASSSRWWYFNEQFF. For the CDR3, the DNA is TGTGCCAGCAGCTCCCGTTGGTGGTACTTCAATGAGCAGTTCTTC.

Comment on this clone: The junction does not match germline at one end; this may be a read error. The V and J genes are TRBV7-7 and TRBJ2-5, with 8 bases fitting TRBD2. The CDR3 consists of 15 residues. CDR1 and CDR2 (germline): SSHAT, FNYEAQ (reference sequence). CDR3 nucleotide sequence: TGTGCTAGCAGCTTAGCGGGGCCCAGTCGAGAGACCCAGTACTTC. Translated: CASSLAGPSRETQYF.

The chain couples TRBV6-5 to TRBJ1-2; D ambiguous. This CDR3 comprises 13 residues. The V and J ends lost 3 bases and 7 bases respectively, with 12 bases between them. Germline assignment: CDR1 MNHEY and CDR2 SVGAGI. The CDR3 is CASSYSAAAGYTF. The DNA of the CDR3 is TGTGCCAGCAGTTATTCGGCGGCCGCTGGCTACACCTTC.

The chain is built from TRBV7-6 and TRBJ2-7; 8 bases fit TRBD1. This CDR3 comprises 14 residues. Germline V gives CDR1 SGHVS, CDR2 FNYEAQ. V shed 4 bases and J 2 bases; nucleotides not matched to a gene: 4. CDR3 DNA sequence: TGTGCCAGCAGCTCCGGGACAGGTCCCTACGAGCAGTACTTC. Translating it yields CASSSGTGPYEQYF.

CDR3 residues: CASSLGGGFNPTTDTQYF. The CDR3, as DNA: TGTGCCAGCAGCCTGGGCGGGGGGTTCAACCCAACCACAGATACGCAGTATTTT. This chain connects TRBV4-2 to TRBJ2-3, with 8 positions matching TRBD2. This CDR3 has 18 amino acids. The J segment lost 2 bases and the V segment lost 4 bases, leaving 14 bases of the junction unmatched. The V gene's germline CDR1 is LGHNA and CDR2 YNFKEQ.